A selection of T cell receptor beta chains follows, all from one sample in a study of shared clonotypes between healthy human individuals. Repertoires were generated with immunoSEQ multiplex PCR, while TCRdb's copy carries only in-frame clones and drops some. The repertoire holds hundreds of thousands of clones, with around 78% as singletons. Sequenced: memory CD4+ T cells sorted from blood. Every receptor here comes from a woman in her twenties or thirties in good health. CDR3s include the opening cysteine and the closing phenylalanine or tryptophan. The order of the fields is J gene, CDR3 length, V gene, D gene, CDR3 protein. The D gene is left open where the match is weak.

>TRBJ1-5|15|TRBV6-1|TRBD1
CASSGGQGAGQPQHF
>TRBJ2-7|14|TRBV28|-
CASSSVGERYEQYF
>TRBJ1-4|14|TRBV10-3|-
CAISEGAAGEKLFF
>TRBJ2-5|13|TRBV28|TRBD2
CASSPGTSETQYF
>TRBJ2-2|14|TRBV2|-
CASRPIVNTGELFF
>TRBJ1-2|17|TRBV18|-
CASSPLAWSESNYGYTF
>TRBJ2-6|17|TRBV7-6|TRBD2
CASSLAGGRAGANVLTF
>TRBJ2-3|14|TRBV7-2|-
CASSVRGRTDTQYF
>TRBJ2-2|14|TRBV19|TRBD2
CASRDTSGRGELFF
>TRBJ2-7|14|TRBV28|TRBD1
CASSKDRGHYEQYF
>TRBJ2-7|15|TRBV29-1|TRBD1
CSVAQPGQGSYEQYF
>TRBJ2-5|16|TRBV7-7|-
CASSFGTALREETQYF
>TRBJ2-6|15|TRBV27|-
CASSFLSTGANVLTF
>TRBJ2-2|17|TRBV11-2|-
CASSLLPSQGHTGELFF
>TRBJ2-1|11|TRBV5-6|-
CASSLEWEQFF
>TRBJ2-1|15|TRBV2|TRBD1
CASRKGTGMRNEQFF
>TRBJ2-1|18|TRBV5-1|TRBD2
CASSLELTLAGAYNEQFF
>TRBJ2-1|18|TRBV5-1|TRBD1
CASSSLPGQGDIYNEQFF
>TRBJ1-1|13|TRBV6-1|-
CASSPQADGVAFF
>TRBJ1-1|15|TRBV30|-
CAWSDWDLLNTEAFF
>TRBJ2-7|13|TRBV5-1|-
CASSPGQVNEQYF
>TRBJ1-2|15|TRBV14|-
CASTTPSGINYGYTF
>TRBJ1-5|16|TRBV19|TRBD1
CASSSISAGGDQPQHF
>TRBJ2-3|15|TRBV19|TRBD1
CASSIAGQGTLGQYF
>TRBJ2-5|14|TRBV7-2|TRBD1
CASSFDRGQETQYF
>TRBJ2-3|17|TRBV15|-
CATSRDYQGSYTDTQYF
>TRBJ1-1|16|TRBV5-1|-
CASSWNTGYGNTEAFF
>TRBJ2-7|16|TRBV27|TRBD2
CASSLKAGGASYEQYF
>TRBJ1-3|15|TRBV2|-
CASSAPQGLGNTIYF
>TRBJ2-4|17|TRBV7-9|TRBD1
CASSSISVRGTKNIQYF
>TRBJ1-1|15|TRBV19|TRBD1
CASSKTTGLNTEAFF
>TRBJ2-7|14|TRBV27|TRBD1
CASRRTGPLYEQYF
>TRBJ1-4|17|TRBV5-1|-
CASSLDGGHSRNEKLFF
>TRBJ2-1|15|TRBV7-3|-
CASSPSLIGSNEQFF
>TRBJ1-1|16|TRBV6-1|-
CASSEFGGLMNTEAFF
>TRBJ1-3|13|TRBV6-1|-
CASVIPSGNTIYF
>TRBJ2-1|16|TRBV5-1|TRBD2
CASSLEPRGGGNEQFF
>TRBJ1-2|16|TRBV28|TRBD1
CASSLRPGQGYYGYTF
>-|11|TRBV27|TRBD1
CASATGPEQYF
>TRBJ1-3|17|TRBV30|TRBD1
CAWSSDRFRLSGNTIYF
>TRBJ2-2|13|TRBV12-5|-
CASGLVTTGELFF
>TRBJ1-4|16|TRBV7-8|-
CASSQTQGLTNEKLFF
>TRBJ2-5|13|TRBV19|-
CASSLRPGKTQYF
>TRBJ2-5|15|TRBV30|TRBD2
CAWSGTSGSRETQYF
>TRBJ2-1|17|TRBV13|TRBD2
CASSRSSGRPSYNEQFF
>TRBJ2-6|17|TRBV6-4|-
CASIFIARSSGANVLTF
>TRBJ1-5|17|TRBV6-4|-
CASSDSVGHHSNQPQHF
>TRBJ2-7|14|TRBV11-2|TRBD1
CASRSSGQSYEQYF
>TRBJ2-7|15|TRBV4-1|TRBD2
CASSQEVAGAPEQYF
>TRBJ1-1|14|TRBV6-5|TRBD1
CASRGQGPDTEAFF
>TRBJ2-7|13|TRBV19|-
CASSIGNSYEQYF
>TRBJ2-2|14|TRBV29-1|TRBD2
CSVEAWGGSGELFF
>TRBJ1-1|15|TRBV4-1|-
CASSQEGGMNTEAFF
>TRBJ1-2|13|TRBV27|-
CATQRMAGYGYTF
>TRBJ1-1|11|TRBV2|-
CASSVRTEAFF
>TRBJ1-5|15|TRBV28|-
CASDDWQGFNQPQHF
>TRBJ2-7|15|TRBV5-1|TRBD2
CASSLVAGGTYEQYF
>TRBJ2-3|18|TRBV19|TRBD2
CASSIDETSGWSTDTQYF
>TRBJ2-3|15|TRBV4-2|TRBD1
CASSHGTGDSDTQYF
>TRBJ2-7|15|TRBV6-1|TRBD1
CASSEGTGGSYEQYF